The 27 T cell receptor beta chains listed next were all sequenced from one sample in a study of tissue T cells after allogeneic stem cell transplantation. Steroid-refractory graft-versus-host disease after allogeneic hematopoietic cell transplant qualified adults for prospective research-autopsy enrollment. The data were produced by immunoSEQ multiplex PCR, yet TCRdb's version contains in-frame clones alone and is incomplete. The repertoire has thousands of clones, about three quarters of them found once; the top ten carry about 10%. The material sequenced was esophageal tissue, taken at autopsy. Every receptor here comes from a male patient at least 60 years old with steroid-refractory graft-versus-host disease after an allogeneic stem cell transplant. Some T cells may have originated in the graft donor.

The gene calls are TRBV6-5 and TRBJ2-2; 8 bases line up with TRBD1. The CDR3 covers 15 residues. The J segment lost 4 bases and the V segment lost 7 bases, leaving 8 bases of the junction unmatched. Germline assignment: CDR1 MNHEY and CDR2 SVGAGI. The CDR3 reads CASITGGGRTGELFF. CDR3 sequence (DNA): TGTGCCAGCATCACAGGGGGAGGTCGCACCGGGGAGCTGTTTTTT.

The V gene is TRBV11-2, the J gene TRBJ1-5, with D possibly matching TRBD1 (6 bases). The CDR3 is 14 residues long. Deletions cut 4 bases from V and 3 bases from J, with 10 bases between. CDR1 is SGHAT, CDR2 FQNNGV, per germline. CDR3 amino acids: CASSSGQFNQPQHF. In DNA form, the CDR3 reads TGTGCCAGCAGCTCCGGACAGTTCAATCAGCCCCAGCATTTT.

The CDR3 DNA is TGTGCCATCAGTGGCGGGGGCCTATTAAAAGGGGCGAACACTGAAGCTTTCTTT. It encodes CAISGGGLLKGANTEAFF. This rearrangement joins TRBV10-3 to TRBJ1-1; tentatively, D is TRBD1 (6 bases). V dropped 4 bases and J dropped 1 base, with 22 bases sitting between them. Germline CDR1 is ENHRY and CDR2 is SYGVKD. The CDR3 covers 18 residues.

The rearrangement uses TRBV5-8 and TRBJ2-1; D remains unclear. The CDR3 loop spans 13 amino acids. V lost 5 bases to trimming and J lost 10 bases, with 16 bases between them. Germline assignment: CDR1 SGHTS and CDR2 YDEGEE. Here the CDR3 reads CASRLLLASEQFF. The CDR3 DNA follows: TGTGCCAGCAGGCTCTTGTTGGCGTCGGAGCAGTTCTTC.

The genes are TRBV27 and TRBJ2-4, with D possibly called TRBD1 or TRBD2 (5 bases each). The CDR3 length is 13 residues. Germline loops: CDR1 MNHEY, CDR2 SMNVEV (reference sequence). Trimming removed 1 base at V and 14 bases at J, with 15 bases between. The CDR3 region is CASSLYRGTMEYF. DNA for the CDR3: TGTGCCAGCAGTTTATATCGTGGGACCATGGAGTACTTC.

The V call is TRBV11-3, the J call TRBJ2-3; 8 nucleotides match TRBD1. Germline CDR1 and CDR2: SGHNT and YENEEA. The CDR3 has 14 amino acids. The trim removed 4 bases at V and 3 bases at J, leaving 3 bases unmatched. The CDR3 nucleotides are TGTGCCAGCAGCTGGAGGACAGGGACAGATACGCAGTATTTT. It specifies CASSWRTGTDTQYF.

In its sample, this clone ranks as large. The CDR3 coding sequence is TGTGCCAGCAGGACCTGGACAGTTTCCGGCTACACCTTC. Translating gives CASRTWTVSGYTF. The chain combines TRBV2 with TRBJ1-2; D might be TRBD1 (6 bases). Germline V gene lookup returns CDR1 SNHLY and CDR2 FYNNEI. The CDR3 sequence is 13 residues long. Trimming stripped 6 bases from V and 8 bases from J, with 16 bases between. The whole variable domain, remainder taken from reference TRBV2 and TRBJ1-2, is EPEVTQTPSHQVTQMGQEVILRCVPISNHLYFYWYRQILGQKVEFLVSFYNNEISEKSEIFDDQFSVERPDGSNFTLKIRSTKLEDSAMYFCASRTWTVSGYTFGSGTRLTVV.

V is TRBV9 and J is TRBJ2-5, with D possibly called TRBD1 or TRBD2 (5 bases each). The CDR3 runs 13 residues. In germline, CDR1 is SGDLS, CDR2 YYNGEE. The ends were cut back, 0 bases at V and 5 bases at J, with 8 bases in the middle. The CDR3 DNA is TGTGCCAGCAGCGTAGCGGGGCGGGAGACCCAGTACTTC. It specifies CASSVAGRETQYF.

The CDR3 sequence: CASSYSVRGEQYF. The CDR3 DNA follows: TGTGCCAGCAGTTACTCGGTCAGGGGTGAGCAGTACTTC. The chain joins TRBV6-5 to TRBJ2-7; possibly TRBD1 for D (6 bases). The CDR3 extends over 13 amino acids. Between the trimmed V and J ends, which lost 0 bases and 7 bases, there was a span of 10 bases. Germline CDR1 reads MNHEY; CDR2 reads SVGAGI.

The genes are TRBV24-1 and TRBJ1-2; no firm D call. Trimming removed 3 bases at V and 4 bases at J, with 2 bases between. The V gene's germline CDR1 is KGHDR and CDR2 SFDVKD. This CDR3 spans 11 amino acids. CDR3 sequence: CATSDPYGYTF. CDR3 coding DNA: TGTGCCACCAGTGATCCCTATGGCTACACCTTC.

Relative to its sample, this clone is large (0.1 to 1%). CDR3 sequence reads: CASSPRFRGRFGANVLTF. Written as DNA, the CDR3 is TGTGCCAGCAGCCCCCGGTTCAGGGGGCGGTTTGGGGCCAACGTCCTGACTTTC. This chain connects TRBV7-8 to TRBJ2-6, with 8 bases fitting TRBD1. The CDR3 covers 18 residues. Germline lookup yields CDR1 SGHVS and CDR2 FQNEAQ. With V trimmed by 5 bases and J by 3 bases, 12 bases remained unmatched.

The chain carries TRBV19 and TRBJ1-1; no definite D call. Trimming stripped 4 bases from V and 4 bases from J, with 13 bases between. Germline V gene lookup returns CDR1 LNHDA and CDR2 SQIVND (reference sequence). CDR3 length: 14 residues. The CDR3 region has the DNA TGTGCCAGTAGTACGGGGAGGACGGTCACTGAAGCTTTCTTT. It is translated as CASSTGRTVTEAFF.

The chain couples TRBV7-9 to TRBJ2-5; 9 positions match TRBD1. The germline CDR1 and CDR2 sequences are SEHNR and FQNEAQ (reference sequence). This CDR3 comprises 12 residues. V shed 7 bases, J shed 4 bases, and the junction held 1 base outside the gene matches. Here the CDR3 DNA reads TGTGCCAGCAAGACAGGGGGAGAGACCCAGTACTTC. Translating it yields CASKTGGETQYF.

This clone has just a few counts. The V call is TRBV10-3, the J call TRBJ1-3; D is uncertain. The CDR3 totals 15 residues. Germline-derived CDR1 and CDR2 are ENHRY and SYGVKD. The germline V and J ends were trimmed by 1 base and 0 bases, with 7 bases remaining between them. CDR3 sequence: CAISEYADSGNTIYF. The CDR3, as DNA: TGTGCCATCAGTGAGTATGCAGACTCTGGAAACACCATATATTTT.

V usage is TRBV5-1 and J usage is TRBJ1-2, with TRBD1 as a possible D gene (5 bases). Germline CDR1 reads SGHRS; CDR2 reads YFSETQ. Trimming pared 0 bases from V and 2 bases from J, leaving 17 bases between. This CDR3 region has 17 residues. The CDR3 spells CASSLDPTGTSNYGYTF. As DNA, the CDR3 is TGCGCCAGCAGCTTGGATCCCACAGGAACCTCCAACTATGGCTACACCTTC.

This clone was recorded once. V gene TRBV5-4 combines with J gene TRBJ1-2; TRBD1 is a possible D gene (6 bases). The V gene's germline CDR1 is SGHNT and CDR2 YYREEE (reference sequence). With 4 bases removed from V and 4 bases from J, the gap between germline ends came to 11 bases. This CDR3 has 13 residues. This CDR3 reads CASSIQGPYGYTF. Here the CDR3 DNA reads TGTGCCAGCAGCATACAGGGCCCCTATGGCTACACCTTC.

V is TRBV7-9 and J is TRBJ1-6; 10 nucleotides agree with TRBD1. Germline V gives CDR1 SEHNR, CDR2 FQNEAQ (reference sequence). CDR3 length: 16 residues. V gave up 5 bases and J gave up 9 bases; unmatched junction bases: 10. The CDR3 protein is CASSPRDRGVGSPLHF. Written as DNA, the CDR3 is TGTGCCAGCAGCCCCCGGGACAGGGGCGTAGGTTCACCCCTCCACTTT.

The V call is TRBV6-4, the J call TRBJ2-1; D is perhaps TRBD1 (6 bases). This CDR3 has 13 amino acids. The germline V gene encodes CDR1 MRHNA and CDR2 SNTAGT. The V end was cut by 5 bases, the J end by 6 bases, with 11 bases between. The CDR3 DNA is TGTGCCAGCAGTACACAGGGCGGCAATGAGCAGTTCTTC. It is translated as CASSTQGGNEQFF.

The DNA for the CDR3 is TGCGCCAGCAGCCAAGAATCGGTCAGCGGGACGTACCAAGAGACCCAGTACTTC. Its protein product is CASSQESVSGTYQETQYF. V and J are TRBV4-1 and TRBJ2-5; TRBD2 aligns across 7 bases. This CDR3 has 18 residues. The junction had 10 bases not matched to a gene; V was cut back by 0 bases and J by 0 bases. Germline V lookup: CDR1 MGHRA, CDR2 YSYEKL.

The chain joins TRBV4-1 to TRBJ2-3; 9 nucleotides line up with TRBD1. With V trimmed by 0 bases and J by 6 bases, 7 bases remained unmatched. The CDR3 has 16 amino acids. Germline CDR1 is MGHRA and CDR2 is YSYEKL. The CDR3 is CASSQDWGQGWDTQYF. For the CDR3, the DNA is TGCGCCAGCAGCCAAGATTGGGGACAGGGCTGGGATACGCAGTATTTT.

This clone turned up a few times. The chain is built from TRBV7-9 and TRBJ1-5, with 8 bases matching TRBD1. The CDR3 contains 14 residues. Looked up from germline, CDR1 is SEHNR and CDR2 is FQNEAQ (reference sequence). J gave up 6 bases and V 8 bases, and 9 bases lay outside the gene matches. CDR3 bases: TGTGCCAGCGCCTCAGGGGGCGTAGCTCAGCCCCAGCATTTT. Its translation is CASASGGVAQPQHF.

This clone has more than one count but fewer than ten. This chain joins TRBV18 and TRBJ1-1; D not certain. Germline CDR1 is KGHSH and CDR2 is LQKENI. Trimming cost V 4 bases and J 1 base, with 13 bases left between them. The CDR3 totals 15 residues. CDR3 in DNA: TGTGCCAGCTCACTGAGAGGCATGCCGAACACTGAAGCTTTCTTT. As protein: CASSLRGMPNTEAFF.

The chain is built from TRBV10-3 and TRBJ1-2; D gene uncertain. Germline assignment: CDR1 ENHRY and CDR2 SYGVKD. V was cut by 11 bases and J by 4 bases, with 17 bases left in between. This CDR3 spans 13 amino acids. The CDR3 region is CASSLELSYGYTF. CDR3 coding DNA: TGTGCCTCATCATTGGAGCTGAGCTATGGCTACACCTTC.

A few counts support this clone. The chain carries TRBV30 and TRBJ1-2; no firm D call. This CDR3 is built from 13 residues. CDR1 is GTSNPN and CDR2 is SVGIG in the germline V gene (reference sequence). V was trimmed by 4 bases and J by 0 bases, leaving 9 bases between them. CDR3 amino acids: CAWTSGANYGYTF. CDR3 DNA: TGTGCCTGGACTAGTGGAGCTAACTATGGCTACACCTTC.

This chain joins TRBV19 and TRBJ1-6, with D unresolved. V was shortened by 2 bases and J by 0 bases, with 5 bases between the two germline ends. The CDR3 contains 15 residues. Germline assignment: CDR1 LNHDA and CDR2 SQIVND (reference sequence). This chain's CDR3 is CASSIKFSYNSPLHF. The CDR3 bases are TGTGCCAGTAGTATAAAGTTCTCCTATAATTCACCCCTCCACTTT.

The CDR3 sequence: CASSYWTDPRQYF. The DNA for the CDR3 is TGTGCCAGCAGTTATTGGACAGACCCGCGTCAATACTTC. This chain connects TRBV27 to TRBJ2-7, with D maybe TRBD1 (6 bases). Germline V CDR1 and CDR2: MNHEY, SMNVEV (reference sequence). Trimming left V 4 bases short and J 13 bases short, with 20 bases between. This CDR3 spans 13 amino acids.

The chain has TRBV10-3 and TRBJ1-2, with D possibly TRBD1 on 6 matching bases. CDR3 size: 14 residues. V lost 10 bases to trimming and J lost 3 bases, with 18 bases between them. Looked up from germline, CDR1 is ENHRY and CDR2 is SYGVKD. As DNA, the CDR3 is TGTGCCACGTCACAGGGTCATTTGTACTATGGCTACACCTTC. Translating it yields CATSQGHLYYGYTF.